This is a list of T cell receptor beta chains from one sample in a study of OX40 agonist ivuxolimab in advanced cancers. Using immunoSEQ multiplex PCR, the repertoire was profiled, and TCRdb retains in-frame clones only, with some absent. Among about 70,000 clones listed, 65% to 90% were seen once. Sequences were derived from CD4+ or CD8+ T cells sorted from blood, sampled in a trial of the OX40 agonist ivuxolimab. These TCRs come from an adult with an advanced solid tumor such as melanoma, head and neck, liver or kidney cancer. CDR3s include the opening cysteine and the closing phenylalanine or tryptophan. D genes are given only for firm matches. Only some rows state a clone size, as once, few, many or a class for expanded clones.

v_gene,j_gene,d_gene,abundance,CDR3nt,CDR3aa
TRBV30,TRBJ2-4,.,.,TGTGCCTGGAGTCTGGGGGCCGGGAACATTCAGTACTTC,CAWSLGAGNIQYF
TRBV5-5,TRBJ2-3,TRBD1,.,TGTGCCAGCAGCGGGGGACAGCACACCGTGGATACGCAGTATTTT,CASSGGQHTVDTQYF
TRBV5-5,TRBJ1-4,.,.,TGTGCCAGCAGCCGGGTCCTACTTAAACTAAATGAAAAACTGTTTTTT,CASSRVLLKLNEKLFF
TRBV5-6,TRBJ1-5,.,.,TGTGCCAGCAGCTCGACAGAGGCGGGGGATTATAGCAATCAGCCCCAGCATTTT,CASSSTEAGDYSNQPQHF
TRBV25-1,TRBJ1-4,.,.,TGTGCCAGCACGCCTGCTGGAGGGGATGAAAAACTGTTTTTT,CASTPAGGDEKLFF
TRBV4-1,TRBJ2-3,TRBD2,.,TGCGCCAGCAGCCAAGACCCTGTCTCGCGGGGGGGCCTCAGAGATACGCAGTATTTT,CASSQDPVSRGGLRDTQYF
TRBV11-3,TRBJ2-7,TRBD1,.,TGTGCCAGCAGCTTAGGCGGACAGGGGGCCGGTGAGCAGTACTTC,CASSLGGQGAGEQYF
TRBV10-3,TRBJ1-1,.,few,TGTGCCATCAGCTCAACACAGGGAAACACTGAAGCTTTCTTT,CAISSTQGNTEAFF
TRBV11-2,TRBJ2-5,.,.,TGTGCCAGCAGCTTAGAGGGGCTGGAGACCCAGTACTTC,CASSLEGLETQYF
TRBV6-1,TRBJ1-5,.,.,TGTGCCAGCAGTGGGGGGAGGTATCAGCCCCAGCATTTT,CASSGGRYQPQHF
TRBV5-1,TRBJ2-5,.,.,TGCGCCAGCAGGAGGGAAGGAGAGACCCAGTACTTC,CASRREGETQYF
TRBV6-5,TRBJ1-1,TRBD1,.,TGTGCCAGCAGCCGAATACAGGGGACTGAAGCTTTCTTT,CASSRIQGTEAFF
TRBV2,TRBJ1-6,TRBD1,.,TGTGCCAGCAGGGGGAACAGGGGGAGGAATTCACCCCTCCACTTT,CASRGNRGRNSPLHF
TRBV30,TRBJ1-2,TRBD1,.,TGTGCCTGGAGTGTACCCAGGGGGGGATCTGGCTACACCTTC,CAWSVPRGGSGYTF
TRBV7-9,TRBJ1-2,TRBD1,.,TGTGCCAGCAGCTCTACAGGGACAGGGTATGGCTACACCTTC,CASSSTGTGYGYTF
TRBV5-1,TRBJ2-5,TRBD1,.,TGCGCCAGCAGCTTAAGGGACAGTTTACAAGAGACCCAGTACTTC,CASSLRDSLQETQYF
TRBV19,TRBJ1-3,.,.,TGTGCCAGTAGGCGTACTGGTCTCTCTGGAAACACCATATATTTT,CASRRTGLSGNTIYF
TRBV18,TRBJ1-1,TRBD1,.,TGTGCCAGCTCCCCCGGGACAGGGAACACTGAAGCTTTCTTT,CASSPGTGNTEAFF
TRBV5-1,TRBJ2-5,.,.,TGCGCCAGCAGCTCGGGCGGGCAAGAGACCCAGTACTTC,CASSSGGQETQYF
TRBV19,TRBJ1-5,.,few,TGTGCCAGTAGTATAGATGGGAATCAGCCCCAGCATTTT,CASSIDGNQPQHF
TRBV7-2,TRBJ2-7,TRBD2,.,TGTGCCAGCAGCCGGGCGGCGGGAGGGGAAGACGAGCAGTACTTC,CASSRAAGGEDEQYF
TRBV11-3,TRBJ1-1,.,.,TGTGCCAGCAGCTTATCACAGATGAACACTGAAGCTTTCTTT,CASSLSQMNTEAFF
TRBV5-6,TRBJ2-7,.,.,TGTGCCAGCGAGCGTCTAAGCTCCTACGAGCAGTACTTC,CASERLSSYEQYF
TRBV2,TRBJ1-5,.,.,TGTGCCAGCAGATTCGGGAGAGATCAGCCCCAGCATTTT,CASRFGRDQPQHF
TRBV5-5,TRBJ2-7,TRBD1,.,TGTGCCAGCAGCTCGCTACAGGGGATCGAGCAGTACTTC,CASSSLQGIEQYF
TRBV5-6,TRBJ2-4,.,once,TGTGCCAGCAGCTTTGGAGGGGAGTGGGCCAAAAACATTCAGTACTTC,CASSFGGEWAKNIQYF
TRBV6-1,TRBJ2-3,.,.,TGTGCCAGCATCACGGGGCTGAGCACAGATACGCAGTATTTT,CASITGLSTDTQYF
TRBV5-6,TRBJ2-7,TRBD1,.,TGTGCCAGCAGCGTTCCGGGACAGGGCCAGCGCGAGCAGTACTTC,CASSVPGQGQREQYF
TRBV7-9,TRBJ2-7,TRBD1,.,TGTGCCAGCAGCCCCAGGGGGACAGGGATCTACGAGCAGTACTTC,CASSPRGTGIYEQYF
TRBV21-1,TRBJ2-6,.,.,TGTGCCAGCCTAAATCCGGGACAGGTTGTCTCTGGGGCCAACGTCCTGACTTTC,CASLNPGQVVSGANVLTF
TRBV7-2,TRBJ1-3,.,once,TGTGCCAGCAGCTTAGCTGGAAACACCATATATTTT,CASSLAGNTIYF
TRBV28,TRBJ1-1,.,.,TGTGCCAGCAGTTTAGGGACCCAGAACACTGAAGCTTTCTTT,CASSLGTQNTEAFF
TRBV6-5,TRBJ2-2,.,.,TGTGCCGGCAGATCGGGACCGTCCACCGGGGAGCTGTTTTTT,CAGRSGPSTGELFF
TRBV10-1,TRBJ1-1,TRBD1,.,TGCGCCACCCGAATCGTCCGGGACAGTGAAGCTTTCTTT,CATRIVRDSEAFF
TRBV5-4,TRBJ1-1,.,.,TGTGCCAGCAGCTTGAACCGGGGGGCGGTCACTGAAGCTTTCTTT,CASSLNRGAVTEAFF
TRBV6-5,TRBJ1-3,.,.,TGTGCCAGCAGTACCAGTGGAAACACCATATATTTT,CASSTSGNTIYF
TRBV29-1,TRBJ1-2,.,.,TGCAGCGTTGATAGAACAGGGAATGGCTACACCTTC,CSVDRTGNGYTF
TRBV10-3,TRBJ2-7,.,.,TGTGCCATCAGTGTTGGAGGGTCCTACGAGCAGTACTTC,CAISVGGSYEQYF
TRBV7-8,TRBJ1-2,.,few,TGTGCCAGCAGCCAGGCAACTGGGCCGAGCTACACCTTC,CASSQATGPSYTF
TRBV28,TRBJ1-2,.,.,TGTGCCAGCAGTTGGGCGAATGGCTACACCTTC,CASSWANGYTF
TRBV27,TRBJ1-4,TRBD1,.,TGTGCCAGCAGTGATAGGACAGGGACAGTTATATTT,CASSDRTGTVIF
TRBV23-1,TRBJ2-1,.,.,TGCGCCAGCTGCGTTCAAACAGCGGACCCCCCTGAGCAGTTCTTC,CASCVQTADPPEQFF
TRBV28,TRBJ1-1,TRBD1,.,TGTGCCAGCACTGGCAGGGGGTTTCGGGAAGCTTTCTTT,CASTGRGFREAFF
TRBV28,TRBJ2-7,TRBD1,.,TGTGCCAGCAGCTCCGGGACAGGGAGTTCTGGGGAGCAGTACTTC,CASSSGTGSSGEQYF
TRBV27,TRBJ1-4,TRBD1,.,TGTGCCAGCAGTTTACCGGGACAGGGGGGTGAAAAACTGTTTTTT,CASSLPGQGGEKLFF
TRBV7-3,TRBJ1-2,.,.,TGTGCCAGCAGCTTAAACGGACATAACTATGGCTACACCTTC,CASSLNGHNYGYTF
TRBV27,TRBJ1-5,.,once,TGTGCCAGCAGATCCGACGGAGAGGGGAACCAGCCCCAGCATTTT,CASRSDGEGNQPQHF
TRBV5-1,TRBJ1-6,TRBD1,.,TGCGCCAGCAGCCTCGGACAGGGGATCAGGAATAATTCACCCCTCCACTTT,CASSLGQGIRNNSPLHF
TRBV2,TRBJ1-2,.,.,TGTGCCAGCACAGGAGATGAGTATGGCTACACCTTC,CASTGDEYGYTF
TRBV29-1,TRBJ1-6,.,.,TGCAGCGTTCGGGAGAGCTCCTATAATTCACCCCTCCACTTT,CSVRESSYNSPLHF
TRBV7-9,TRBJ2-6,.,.,TGTGCCAGCAGCTTAGCGCGGCCCCAGGTCCTGACTTTC,CASSLARPQVLTF
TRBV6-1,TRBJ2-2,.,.,TGTGCCAGCAAGGAACAGGGGAACACCGGGGAGCTGTTTTTT,CASKEQGNTGELFF
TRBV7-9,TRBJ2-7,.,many,TGTGCCAGCAGCTTAATACAGGGAGTCCCCGAGCAGTACTTC,CASSLIQGVPEQYF
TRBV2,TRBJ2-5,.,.,TGTGCCAGCAGCGGACAGCTGCAAGAGACCCAGTACTTC,CASSGQLQETQYF
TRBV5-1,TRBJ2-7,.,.,TGCGCCAGCAGCCCGACAGGCTACGAGCAGTACTTC,CASSPTGYEQYF
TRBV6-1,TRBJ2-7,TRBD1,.,TGTGCCAGCAGTCGGGACAGTCCCTACGAGCAGTACTTC,CASSRDSPYEQYF
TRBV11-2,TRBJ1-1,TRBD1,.,TGTGCCAGCAGGGCCCGGCCAGGGGGCAGGGAAAGCACTGAAGCTTTCTTT,CASRARPGGRESTEAFF
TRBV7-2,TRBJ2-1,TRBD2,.,TGTGCCAGCAGCTTAGTCTGGGCTAGCGGGAATGAGCAGTTCTTC,CASSLVWASGNEQFF
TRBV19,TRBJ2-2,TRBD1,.,TGTGCCAGTAGTTTAACCGGGACAGGGGGGTACACCGGGGAGCTGTTTTTT,CASSLTGTGGYTGELFF